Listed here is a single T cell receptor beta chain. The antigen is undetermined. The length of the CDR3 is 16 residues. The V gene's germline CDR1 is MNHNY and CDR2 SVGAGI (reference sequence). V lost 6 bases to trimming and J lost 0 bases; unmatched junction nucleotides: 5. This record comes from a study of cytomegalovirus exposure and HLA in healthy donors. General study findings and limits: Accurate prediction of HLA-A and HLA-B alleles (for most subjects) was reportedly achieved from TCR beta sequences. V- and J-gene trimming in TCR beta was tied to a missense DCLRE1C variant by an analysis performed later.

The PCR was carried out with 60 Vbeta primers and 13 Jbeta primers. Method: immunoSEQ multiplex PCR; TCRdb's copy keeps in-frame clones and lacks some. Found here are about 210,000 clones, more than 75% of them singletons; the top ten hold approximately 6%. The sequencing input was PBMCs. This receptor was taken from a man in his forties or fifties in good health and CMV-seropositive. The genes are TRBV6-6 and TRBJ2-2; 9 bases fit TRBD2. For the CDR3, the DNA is TGTGCCAGCAGGATTAGCGGGAGTGCGAACACCGGGGAGCTGTTTTTT. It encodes CASRISGSANTGELFF.